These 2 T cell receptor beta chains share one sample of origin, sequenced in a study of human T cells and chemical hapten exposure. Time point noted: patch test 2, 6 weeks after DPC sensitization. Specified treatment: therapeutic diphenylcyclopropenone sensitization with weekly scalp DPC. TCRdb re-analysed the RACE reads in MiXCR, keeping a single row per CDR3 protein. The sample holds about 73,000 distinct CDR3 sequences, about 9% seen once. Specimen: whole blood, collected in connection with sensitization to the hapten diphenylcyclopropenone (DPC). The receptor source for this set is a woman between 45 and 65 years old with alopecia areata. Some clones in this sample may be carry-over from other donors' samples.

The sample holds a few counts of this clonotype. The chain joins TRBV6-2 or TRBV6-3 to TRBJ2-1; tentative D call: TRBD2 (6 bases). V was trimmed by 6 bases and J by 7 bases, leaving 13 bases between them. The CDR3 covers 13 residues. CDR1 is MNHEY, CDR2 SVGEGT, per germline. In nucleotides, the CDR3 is TGTGCCAGCAGCTGGACTACTTCAAATGAGCAGTTCTTC. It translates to CASSWTTSNEQFF.

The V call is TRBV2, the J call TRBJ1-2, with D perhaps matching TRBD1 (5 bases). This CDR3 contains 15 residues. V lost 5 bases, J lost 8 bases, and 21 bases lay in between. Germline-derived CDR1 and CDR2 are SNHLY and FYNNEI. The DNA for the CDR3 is TGTGCCAGCAGTATTGCCGGGGGGTCGGAATCCGGCTACACCTTC. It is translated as CASSIAGGSESGYTF.